Sequencing of this T cell receptor (beta chain) was carried out in a study of cytomegalovirus exposure and HLA in healthy donors. The study, taken as a whole, reports: Relative to the approximately 700-donor mean, N-insertions were reportedly fewer in an Asian-associated ancestry cluster in a later analysis.

CDR1 is SNHLY, CDR2 FYNNEI, per germline. This CDR3 spans 16 amino acids. Trimming took off 1 base at V and 8 bases at J, with 20 bases between the two ends. Primers: 60 Vbeta forward and 13 Jbeta reverse. The method was immunoSEQ multiplex PCR; TCRdb's version includes in-frame clones alone and lacks a portion of them. The data hold about 100,000 clones, with roughly three quarters observed a single time. This clone was observed once. The antigen is undetermined. The chain combines TRBV2 with TRBJ1-2, with D hard to call. The receptor was derived from a woman aged 55-70 years in good health and CMV-seropositive. The sequencing input was PBMCs. This CDR3 is CASSEVAAGSARGYTF. The CDR3 bases are TGTGCCAGCAGTGAAGTGGCCGCGGGGTCCGCGAGGGGCTACACCTTC.